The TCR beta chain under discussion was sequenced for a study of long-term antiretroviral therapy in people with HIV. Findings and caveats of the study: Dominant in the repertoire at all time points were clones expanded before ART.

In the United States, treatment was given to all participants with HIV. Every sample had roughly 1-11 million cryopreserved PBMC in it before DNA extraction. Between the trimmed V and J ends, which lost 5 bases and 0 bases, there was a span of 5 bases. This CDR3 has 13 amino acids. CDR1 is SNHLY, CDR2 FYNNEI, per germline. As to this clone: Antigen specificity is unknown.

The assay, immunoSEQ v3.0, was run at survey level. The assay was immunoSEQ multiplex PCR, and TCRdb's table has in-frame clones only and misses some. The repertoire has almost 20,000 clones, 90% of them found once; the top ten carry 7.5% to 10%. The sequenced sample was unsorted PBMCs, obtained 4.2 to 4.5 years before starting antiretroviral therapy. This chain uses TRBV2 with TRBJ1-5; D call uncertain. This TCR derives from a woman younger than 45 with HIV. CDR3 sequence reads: CASSRDSNQPQHF. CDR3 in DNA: TGTGCCAGCAGTAGAGATAGCAATCAGCCCCAGCATTTT.